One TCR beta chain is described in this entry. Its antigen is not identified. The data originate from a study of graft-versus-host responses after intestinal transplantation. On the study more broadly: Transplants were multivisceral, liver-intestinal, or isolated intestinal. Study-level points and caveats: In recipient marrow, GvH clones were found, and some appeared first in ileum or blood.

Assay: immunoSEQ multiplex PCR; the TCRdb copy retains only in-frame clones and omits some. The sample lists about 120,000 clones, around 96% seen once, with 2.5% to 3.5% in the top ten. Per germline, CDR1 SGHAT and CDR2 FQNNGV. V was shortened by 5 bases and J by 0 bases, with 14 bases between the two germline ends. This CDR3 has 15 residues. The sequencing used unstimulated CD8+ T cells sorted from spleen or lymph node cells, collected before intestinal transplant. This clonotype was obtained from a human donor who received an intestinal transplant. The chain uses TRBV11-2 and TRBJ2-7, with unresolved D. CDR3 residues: CASSRAWQDSYEQYF. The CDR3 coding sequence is TGTGCCAGCAGCCGAGCGTGGCAGGACTCCTACGAGCAGTACTTC.